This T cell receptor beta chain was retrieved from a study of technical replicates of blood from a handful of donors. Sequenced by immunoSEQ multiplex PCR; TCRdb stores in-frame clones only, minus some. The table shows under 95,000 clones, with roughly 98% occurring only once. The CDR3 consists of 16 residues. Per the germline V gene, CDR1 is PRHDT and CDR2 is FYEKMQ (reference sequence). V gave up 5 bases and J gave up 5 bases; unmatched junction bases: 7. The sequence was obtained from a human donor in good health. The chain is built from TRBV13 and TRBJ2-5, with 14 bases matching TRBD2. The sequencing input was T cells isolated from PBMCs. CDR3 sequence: CASSGRTSGGTETQYF. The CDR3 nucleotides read TGTGCCAGCAGCGGCCGGACTAGCGGGGGGACGGAGACCCAGTACTTC.